This entry features one TCR beta chain sequence. Its cognate antigen is unknown. The record originates from a study of T-cell memory formation after mild COVID-19. Broader study findings: Contracting CD4+ clones lay largely in CM and EM, with CD8+ ones residing in EMRA.

The 5'RACE method, run with constant-segment primers, produced TCR alpha and TCR beta cDNA libraries (carrying sample barcodes and UMIs). Via MiXCR, TCRdb re-called the 5' RACE reads, giving one row per CDR3 protein. The repertoire holds fewer than 250,000 distinct CDR3 sequences, with 10% as singletons. CDR3 length: 15 amino acids. Between the trimmed V and J ends, which lost 5 bases and 8 bases, there was a span of 21 bases. Germline V gene data show CDR1 as SGHTA and CDR2 as FQGNSA. The TCR sequence derives from a man between 18 and 35 years old who had mild COVID-19 (a few samples of this study predate the infection). Cell type and time point are not known. Sequenced material: PBMCs or a T cell subset sorted from them (not recorded which). The chain joins TRBV7-2 to TRBJ1-2; D is possibly TRBD1 (6 bases). The CDR3 DNA reads TGTGCCAGCAGCCAGGGGACTGGAGCCCAGACCGGCTACACCTTC. It codes for CASSQGTGAQTGYTF.